This T cell receptor (beta chain) was observed in a study of vaccination and CD4 T cells after COVID-19. Study information: A median of about 100 days (range 35 to 161) separated diagnosis from post-COVID sampling. Typically, post-vaccine samples were obtained a median approximately 67 days after dose two, within a range of 14 to 241.

Points on this clonotype: Its target is not known.

Study-level results: Post-vaccination reactive clonotypes (median approximately 38) did not differ significantly from post-infection (around 23). Nearly all convalescent vaccine-specific clones, 304 of 307, recognized only SARS-CoV-2 spike.

The Oncomine TCR Beta short-read assay sequenced DNA from cultured CD4+ T cells. From the PCR reads, TCRdb called clonotypes with MiXCR, one entry per CDR3 protein. Of about 10,000 distinct CDR3 sequences listed, more than 35% are singletons. Sample treatment: roughly ten-day PBMC culture with coronavirus spike peptide pools or control peptides (ViraFEST assay). CDR1 and CDR2 (germline): SGHDT, YYEEEE. The CDR3 has 16 amino acids. V lost 6 bases and J lost 5; bases outside the gene matches: 13. The sequence derives from a human donor who had recovered from COVID-19. The sample was CD4+ T cells from blood, cultured in vitro. The chain has TRBV5-6 and TRBJ1-2; 10 positions match TRBD1. CDR3 DNA: TGTGCCAGCAACTCACTCGACAGGGGGCGCGGGTATGGCTACACCTTC. Translated: CASNSLDRGRGYGYTF.